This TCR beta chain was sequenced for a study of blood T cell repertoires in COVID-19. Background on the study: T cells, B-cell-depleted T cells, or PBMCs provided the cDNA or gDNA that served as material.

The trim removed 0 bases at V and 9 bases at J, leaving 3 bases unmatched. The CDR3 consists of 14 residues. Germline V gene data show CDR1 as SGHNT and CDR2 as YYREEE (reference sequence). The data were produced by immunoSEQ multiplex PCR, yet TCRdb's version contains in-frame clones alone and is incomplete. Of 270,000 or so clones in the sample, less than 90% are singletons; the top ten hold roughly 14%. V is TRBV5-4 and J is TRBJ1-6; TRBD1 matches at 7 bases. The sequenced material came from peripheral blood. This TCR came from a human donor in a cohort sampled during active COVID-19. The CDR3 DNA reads TGTGCCAGCAGCTTGGACAGGGGAAGTTCACCCCTCCACTTT. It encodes CASSLDRGSSPLHF.